These 23 T cell receptor beta chains originate from one sample sequenced in a study of glioma-infiltrating T cells after dendritic cell vaccination. As for time point: after dendritic cell vaccination, including at tumor progression/relapse. The assay was immunoSEQ multiplex PCR, and TCRdb's table has in-frame clones only and misses some. The table lists around 60,000 clones, 86% of them singletons. The sample consisted of blood, taken after dendritic cell vaccination. All receptors derive from a human donor with glioblastoma.

The V and J genes are TRBV5-4 and TRBJ1-5, with TRBD1 as a possible D gene (5 bases). V was trimmed by 0 bases and J by 0 bases, leaving 10 bases between them. This CDR3 has 16 amino acids. CDR1 and CDR2 from the germline V gene are SGHNT and YYREEE (reference sequence). This CDR3 is CASSLGGGASNQPQHF. In DNA form, the CDR3 reads TGTGCCAGCAGCTTGGGTGGAGGGGCTAGCAATCAGCCCCAGCATTTT.

This rearrangement joins TRBV18 to TRBJ2-3; perhaps TRBD1 as D (5 bases). The germline gives CDR1 KGHSH, CDR2 LQKENI. The ends were cut back, 5 bases at V and 1 base at J, with 10 bases in the middle. The CDR3 spans 14 residues. The CDR3 DNA is TGTGCCAGCTCATTCGACAGAGGCACAGATACGCAGTATTTT. The encoded protein is CASSFDRGTDTQYF.

The chain employs TRBV4-1 and TRBJ2-7, with a weak D call TRBD1 (5 bases). The CDR3 is made up of 13 amino acids. Germline lookup yields CDR1 MGHRA and CDR2 YSYEKL. Trimming shortened V by 0 bases and J by 5 bases, and 8 bases separated the two germline ends. The CDR3 loop reads CASSQDRVHEQYF. The CDR3 region has the DNA TGCGCCAGCAGCCAAGACAGGGTCCACGAGCAGTACTTC.

The CDR3 here is CSVVGGEDYGYTF. The CDR3 nucleotides read TGCAGCGTTGTAGGGGGGGAGGACTATGGCTACACCTTC. This chain uses TRBV29-1 with TRBJ1-2, with D maybe TRBD1 (6 bases). Germline V gene data show CDR1 as SQVTM and CDR2 as ANQGSEA. This CDR3 is built from 13 residues. Trimming removed 4 bases from V and 3 bases from J, with 12 bases in between.

The V gene is TRBV6-6, the J gene TRBJ2-1; D is unresolved. Germline V gives CDR1 MNHNY, CDR2 SVGAGI (reference sequence). V was trimmed by 0 bases and J by 8 bases, leaving 11 bases between them. This CDR3 contains 14 residues. The DNA for the CDR3 is TGTGCCAGCAGTTACTCGAATCCTGGCTATGAGCAGTTCTTC. This sequence encodes CASSYSNPGYEQFF.

V usage is TRBV14 and J usage is TRBJ2-7; D may be TRBD1 (6 bases). The CDR3 totals 16 residues. V lost 0 bases and J lost 6, with 18 bases in between. Germline lookup yields CDR1 SGHDN and CDR2 FVKESK. CDR3 DNA sequence: TGTGCCAGCAGCCAAGATAGGCGGCAGGGGTCGGTCGAGCAGTACTTC. Its protein product is CASSQDRRQGSVEQYF.

V usage is TRBV11-2 and J usage is TRBJ2-7, with D possibly TRBD2 on 6 matching bases. The CDR3 extends over 17 amino acids. CDR1 is SGHAT and CDR2 is FQNNGV in the germline V gene. Trimming left V 0 bases short and J 4 bases short, with 19 bases between. CDR3: CASSLDFRRSGRYEQYF. CDR3 DNA sequence: TGTGCCAGCAGCTTAGATTTTAGGAGGAGCGGGCGGTACGAGCAGTACTTC.

The J gene is TRBJ1-6, the V gene TRBV14; the D is unclear. The CDR3 has 13 amino acids. CDR1 is SGHDN and CDR2 is FVKESK in the germline V gene. V was shortened by 5 bases and J by 10 bases, with 12 bases between the two germline ends. The CDR3 here is CASSTGLGSPLHF. DNA of the CDR3: TGTGCCAGCAGCACTGGACTAGGATCACCCCTCCACTTT.

The V and J genes are TRBV11-2 and TRBJ1-1, with 10 nucleotides matching TRBD1. The ends lost 4 bases at V and 1 base at J; junction bases unmatched: 3. The germline gives CDR1 SGHAT, CDR2 FQNNGV. The CDR3 totals 15 residues. This CDR3 reads CASSSGQGENTEAFF. Here the CDR3 DNA reads TGTGCCAGCAGCTCCGGACAGGGGGAGAACACTGAAGCTTTCTTT. Variable domain in full (rest from reference TRBV11-2 and TRBJ1-1): EAGVAQSPRYKIIEKRQSVAFWCNPISGHATLYWYQQILGQGPKLLIQFQNNGVVDDSQLPKDRFSAERLKGVDSTLKIQPAKLEDSAVYLCASSSGQGENTEAFFGQGTRLTVV.

The chain combines TRBV6-1 with TRBJ1-1, with 8 bases matching TRBD1. Looked up from germline, CDR1 is MNHNS and CDR2 is SASEGT. This CDR3 comprises 15 residues. With V trimmed by 6 bases and J by 4 bases, 10 bases remained unmatched. CDR3 amino acids: CASSRQGAQGTEAFF. The DNA of the CDR3 is TGTGCCAGCAGCAGGCAGGGGGCGCAAGGCACTGAAGCTTTCTTT.

This rearrangement joins TRBV7-2 to TRBJ2-1; 9 nucleotides agree with TRBD2. Unmatched junction bases numbered 10, after V lost 1 base and J lost 0 bases. Germline V gene sequence: CDR1 SGHTA, CDR2 FQGNSA. CDR3 length: 19 residues. The CDR3 DNA is TGTGCCAGCAGCTTAGTTCGCGGGGGGGGCTGGAGCTCCTACAATGAGCAGTTCTTC. Encoded protein: CASSLVRGGGWSSYNEQFF.

The chain couples TRBV14 to TRBJ2-3, with D maybe TRBD2 (6 bases). V was clipped by 6 bases and J by 2 bases, with 12 bases between them. This CDR3 spans 14 amino acids. CDR1 is SGHDN, CDR2 FVKESK, per germline. This CDR3 is CASRAGPYTDTQYF. CDR3 DNA sequence: TGTGCCAGCAGGGCGGGACCTTACACAGATACGCAGTATTTT.

The rearrangement links TRBV5-1 to TRBJ2-6, with TRBD1 as a possible D gene (5 bases). The germline V and J ends were trimmed by 0 bases and 3 bases, with 13 bases remaining between them. Germline V CDR1 and CDR2: SGHRS, YFSETQ. CDR3 length equals 17 residues. This CDR3 reads CASSLVLRDHGANVLTF. The DNA for the CDR3 is TGCGCCAGCAGCTTGGTCCTCAGGGATCATGGGGCCAACGTCCTGACTTTC.

This rearrangement joins TRBV7-2 to TRBJ1-5; perhaps TRBD1 as D (5 bases). V was cut by 6 bases and J by 1 base, with 13 bases left in between. Germline V gene data show CDR1 as SGHTA and CDR2 as FQGNSA. The CDR3 sequence is 15 residues long. As DNA, the CDR3 is TGTGCCAGCAGACTCGGCGGGGGAAGCAATCAGCCCCAGCATTTT. Its translation is CASRLGGGSNQPQHF.

The rearrangement joins TRBV2 to TRBJ2-5; D remains unclear. The germline V and J ends were trimmed by 2 bases and 12 bases, with 10 bases remaining between them. This CDR3 region has 11 residues. Germline V gene sequence: CDR1 SNHLY, CDR2 FYNNEI. The CDR3 DNA is TGTGCCAGCAGTGAACGTCCTGGCAAGTACTTC. This translates into CASSERPGKYF.

V is TRBV6-1 and J is TRBJ1-2; 8 bases line up with TRBD1. CDR1 and CDR2 (germline): MNHNS, SASEGT. J was trimmed by 5 bases and V by 8 bases; bases with no gene match: 13. The CDR3 has 15 residues. This CDR3 reads CASPSFQGAGYGYTF. CDR3 in DNA: TGTGCCAGCCCCTCTTTTCAGGGGGCGGGATATGGCTACACCTTC.

This chain joins TRBV10-2 and TRBJ1-4; no reliable D call. Trimming pared 6 bases from V and 7 bases from J, leaving 15 bases between. The CDR3 is 14 residues long. In germline, CDR1 is WSHSY, CDR2 SAAADI. DNA for the CDR3: TGCGCCAGCAGAAGAGGGCCGGACGGTGAAAAACTGTTTTTT. Residues: CASRRGPDGEKLFF.

This clone occurred once. J is TRBJ1-4 and V is TRBV5-4, with a possible D match to TRBD1 (5 bases). Germline CDR1 reads SGHNT; CDR2 reads YYREEE (reference sequence). CDR3 length: 14 amino acids. V was pared by 4 bases and J by 8 bases, with 15 bases between. The CDR3 sequence: CASSRGGAGEKLFF. CDR3 bases: TGTGCCAGCAGCCGAGGTGGGGCCGGCGAAAAACTGTTTTTT.

The V and J genes are TRBV11-3 and TRBJ2-7; possible D gene TRBD1, 6 bases. V was pared by 2 bases and J by 5 bases, with 16 bases between. Germline-derived CDR1 and CDR2 are SGHNT and YENEEA. The length of the CDR3 is 15 residues. The CDR3 DNA follows: TGTGCCAGCAGCTTATCCCACAGGGTAGAAGACGAGCAGTACTTC. This sequence encodes CASSLSHRVEDEQYF.

This sequence joins TRBV27 and TRBJ1-2, with 7 bases that match TRBD1. Per germline, CDR1 MNHEY and CDR2 SMNVEV (reference sequence). V was clipped by 8 bases and J by 4 bases; unmatched bases: 13. The CDR3 length is 15 residues. DNA of the CDR3: TGTGCCAGCCGCCAACCGGGACAGACTTTCTATGGCTACACCTTC. Translating gives CASRQPGQTFYGYTF.

This sequence joins TRBV30 and TRBJ1-2; the match to TRBD1 covers 7 bases. V lost 0 bases, J lost 5 bases, and 9 bases stayed unmatched. The CDR3 loop spans 15 amino acids. Germline loops: CDR1 GTSNPN, CDR2 SVGIG (reference sequence). This CDR3 reads CAWSVLRGRVYGYTF. The DNA of the CDR3 is TGTGCCTGGAGTGTACTAAGGGGGCGAGTGTATGGCTACACCTTC.

The CDR3 DNA follows: TGTGCCAGCAGCTTAGTACAGGGGGCCAAAAACATTCAGTACTTC. Its translation: CASSLVQGAKNIQYF. V gene TRBV11-1 combines with J gene TRBJ2-4, with 7 bases fitting TRBD1. V lost 1 base and J lost 1; bases outside the gene matches: 1. Germline V CDR1 and CDR2: SGHAT, FQDESV (reference sequence). CDR3 length: 15 residues.

The chain employs TRBV29-1 and TRBJ1-2, with 11 bases lining up with TRBD1. The ends lost 5 bases at V and 7 bases at J; junction bases unmatched: 9. This CDR3 is 14 amino acids long. The V gene's germline CDR1 is SQVTM and CDR2 ANQGSEA. CDR3 in DNA: TGCAGCGTTAAGACCGGGACAGGGGGTAGTGGCTACACCTTC. Its translation is CSVKTGTGGSGYTF.